The clone carrying this T cell receptor (beta chain) was seen only a few times. Antigen unknown. Researchers amplified the TCR beta CDR3 regions from RNA transcripts. An initial round of RT-PCR targeting the TCR CDR3 relied on the HTBI primer set. TCRdb ran MiXCR on the multiplex PCR reads and lists one entry per CDR3 protein. The sample consists of 600,000 or so distinct CDR3 sequences, 15% to 20% of them appearing once. The sample comes from a study of T cells in Graves' hyperthyroidism and ophthalmopathy. Study findings and constraints: Appearing also in blood were most of the thyroid clonotypes expanded above 0.001.

V lost 1 base and J 5 bases, leaving 8 bases between the germline ends. Germline CDR1 and CDR2: SGHTA and FQGNSA. CDR3 size: 14 residues. Lactation, pregnancy, other autoimmune disease or uncontrolled infection excluded patients. The specimen sequenced was blood. J is TRBJ2-2 and V is TRBV7-2; D not certain. The clonotype comes from a woman in her 30s with Graves' hyperthyroidism. CDR3 bases: TGTGCCAGCAGCTTAGAAGGGTGGACCGGGGAGCTGTTTTTT. Amino acid sequence: CASSLEGWTGELFF. The complete variable domain, with remaining parts taken from reference TRBV7-2 and TRBJ2-2, reads GAGVSQSPSNKVTEKGKDVELRCDPISGHTALYWYRQSLGQGLEFLIYFQGNSAPDKSGLPSDRFSAERTGGSVSTLTIQRTQQEDSAVYLCASSLEGWTGELFFGEGSRLTVL.